The clone carrying this T cell receptor (beta chain) has only one observation. The antigen remains undetermined. The data belong to a study of OX40 agonist ivuxolimab in advanced cancers. Background on the study: Ivuxolimab, an antibody that agonizes OX40 (CD134), was administered to the patients.

Overall study findings and caveats: Among expanded peripheral T cells, antigen specificity went undetermined.

Profiled with immunoSEQ multiplex PCR; TCRdb holds only in-frame clones, not every one. The sample records around 56,000 clones, 70% to 85% being singletons. The specimen was CD4+ or CD8+ T cells sorted from blood, collected in a trial of the OX40 agonist ivuxolimab. The TCR was taken from an adult with an advanced solid tumor such as melanoma, head and neck, liver or kidney cancer.

The CDR3 coding sequence is TGTGCCAGCAGCCCTCGGGGACGAAACACTGAAGCTTTCTTT. This encodes CASSPRGRNTEAFF. The rearrangement links TRBV7-3 to TRBJ1-1; a weak D match, TRBD1 (5 bases). Trimming stripped 5 bases from V and 2 bases from J, with 12 bases between. Germline CDR1 and CDR2: SGHTA and FQGTGA. The CDR3 runs to 14 residues.